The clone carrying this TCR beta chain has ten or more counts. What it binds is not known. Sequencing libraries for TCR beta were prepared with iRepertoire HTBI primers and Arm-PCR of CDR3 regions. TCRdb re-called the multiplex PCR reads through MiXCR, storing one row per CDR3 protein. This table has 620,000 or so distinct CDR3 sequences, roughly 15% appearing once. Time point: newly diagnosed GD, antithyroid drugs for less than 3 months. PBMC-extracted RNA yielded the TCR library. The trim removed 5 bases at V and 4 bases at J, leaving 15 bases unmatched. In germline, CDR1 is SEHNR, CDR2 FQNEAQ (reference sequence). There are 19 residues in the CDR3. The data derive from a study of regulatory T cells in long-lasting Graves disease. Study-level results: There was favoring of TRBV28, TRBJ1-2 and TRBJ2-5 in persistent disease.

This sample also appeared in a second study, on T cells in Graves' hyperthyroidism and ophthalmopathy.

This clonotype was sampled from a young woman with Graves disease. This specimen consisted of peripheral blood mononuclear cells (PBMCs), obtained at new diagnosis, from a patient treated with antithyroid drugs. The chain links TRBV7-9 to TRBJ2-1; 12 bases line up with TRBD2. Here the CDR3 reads CASSPPLHLAGGPYNEQFF. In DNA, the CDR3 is TGTGCCAGCAGCCCCCCATTACACCTAGCGGGAGGGCCTTACAATGAGCAGTTCTTC.